The TCR beta chain described here comes from a study of cytomegalovirus exposure and HLA in healthy donors. Study-level findings and limits: Using a false discovery rate of 0.05, a later analysis showed that 16,951 TCR beta sequences were associated with HLA alleles. A missense DCLRE1C variant was associated with V- and J-gene trimming of TCR beta chains in a later analysis, and an independent cohort replicated the association.

The PCR ran on 60 Vbeta and 13 Jbeta primers. Assay used: immunoSEQ multiplex PCR; TCRdb lists only in-frame clones, some missing. The sample holds around 110,000 clones, 55% to 75% seen once. The CDR3 consists of 15 residues. Trimming cost V 4 bases and J 0 bases; bases outside gene matches: 1. The germline gives CDR1 MRHNA, CDR2 SNTAGT. This clone turned up a few times. Antigen unknown. This TCR was recovered from a woman between 40 and 55 years old in good health and CMV-seropositive. V gene TRBV6-4 combines with J gene TRBJ2-3, with TRBD1 matching over 10 bases. Sequenced: PBMCs. The CDR3 sequence is CASSGTGGSTDTQYF. The CDR3 bases are TGTGCCAGCAGTGGGACAGGGGGAAGCACAGATACGCAGTATTTT.